The entry below describes one T cell receptor beta chain. Recruitment covered about 25 US areas and drew participants whose ages spanned about 18 to 100 years. The study assigned cohorts using participant-reported clinical history. Germline CDR1 and CDR2: SGHDN and FVKESK. The CDR3 loop spans 16 amino acids. Trimming cost V 4 bases and J 3 bases; bases outside gene matches: 10. These data are taken from a study of blood T cell repertoires in COVID-19. Study processing details: Amplification with reference gene primers provided the estimates of nucleated cell counts. Data came from immunoSEQ multiplex PCR; TCRdb stores just in-frame clones and leaves some out. V and J calls and clone size come straight from that table; D and trimming were deduced from the DNA. The data hold some 350,000 clones, with 80% to 90% observed a single time.

This sequence originates from a woman aged 25-40 years who had recovered from COVID-19. Sequencing input: PBMCs or T cells enriched from blood (not recorded which). The chain carries TRBV14 and TRBJ1-2; TRBD1 aligns across 8 bases. This chain's CDR3 is CASSRVLADRDYGYTF. The CDR3 DNA reads as TGTGCCAGCAGCCGCGTTTTGGCGGACAGGGACTATGGCTACACCTTC.